This entry lists 7 T cell receptor beta chains sequenced from one sample in a study of T cells in Graves' hyperthyroidism and ophthalmopathy (dated by TCRdb to about 2019). Receptor libraries were prepared by multiplex PCR. The instrument given in TCRdb is Illumina HiSeq 2000. Amplification of TCR beta CDR3 regions was carried out from RNA transcripts. The TCR CDR3 was subjected to a first round of RT-PCR using the HTBI primer set and the Qiagen OneStep RT-PCR kit. The public reads were quality trimmed at Q25 with fastp and then assembled into clones with MiXCR by TCRdb, keeping productive beta chains. Rows with one shared CDR3 protein collapse into an entry with the most common genes and DNA. The table for this sample lists about 380,000 distinct CDR3 sequences; approximately 15% of them were counted only once. 8% to 13% of the sample is held by the ten biggest clonotypes. Sequenced sample: blood. The receptors were sampled from a woman aged 55-70 years with Graves' hyperthyroidism.

This clonotype showed up many times. The V call is TRBV18, the J call TRBJ2-2, with D possibly matching TRBD2 (5 bases). The CDR3 length is 16 residues. The ends were cut back, 1 base at V and 0 bases at J, with 9 bases in the middle. Germline CDR1 reads KGHSH; CDR2 reads LQKENI. The CDR3: CASSPLGGSNTGELFF. The CDR3 DNA sequence: TGTGCCAGCTCACCACTTGGCGGGTCGAACACCGGGGAGCTGTTTTTT.

At least ten counts were recorded for this clonotype. The chain combines TRBV7-8 with TRBJ1-5; no definite D call. Looked up from germline, CDR1 is SGHVS and CDR2 is FQNEAQ. This CDR3 has 12 amino acids. Trimming pared 1 base from V and 9 bases from J, leaving 7 bases between. Here the CDR3 reads CASSLEQGPQHF. Written as DNA, the CDR3 is TGTGCCAGCAGCTTAGAACAAGGGCCCCAGCATTTT. Using reference TRBV7-8 and TRBJ1-5 for the parts outside the CDR3, the full variable domain is GAGVSQSPRYKVAKRGQDVALRCDPISGHVSLFWYQQALGQGPEFLTYFQNEAQLDKSGLPSDRFFAERPEGSVSTLKIQRTQQEDSAVYLCASSLEQGPQHFGDGTRLSIL.

This clonotype was picked up many times. This chain joins TRBV5-1 and TRBJ2-7; a possible D gene is TRBD1 (6 bases). Germline V gene sequence: CDR1 SGHRS, CDR2 YFSETQ. There are 14 residues in the CDR3. V shed 3 bases and J shed 2 bases, with 12 bases lying between them. The CDR3 bases are TGCGCCAGCAGCTGGGGACACAGTCCCTACGAGCAGTACTTC. Translation gives CASSWGHSPYEQYF.

This clonotype was seen repeatedly, ten times or more. The chain has TRBV7-9 and TRBJ2-1, with 13 bases identical to TRBD2. This CDR3 has 17 residues. Germline CDR1 reads SEHNR; CDR2 reads FQNEAQ (reference sequence). With V trimmed by 7 bases and J by 0 bases, 6 bases remained unmatched. CDR3 loop: CASKAGLAGASYNEQFF. The CDR3 coding sequence is TGTGCCAGCAAAGCCGGACTAGCGGGAGCCTCCTACAATGAGCAGTTCTTC.

This chain uses TRBV20-1 with TRBJ2-3; TRBD2 aligns across 7 bases. Germline V gives CDR1 DFQATT, CDR2 SNEGSKA (reference sequence). Germline trimming cut 0 bases from V and 1 base from J; bases unmatched to any gene: 1. The CDR3 is 14 amino acids. The CDR3 DNA is TGCAGTGCTAGAGATACTAGCGGCACAGATACGCAGTATTTT. Encoded protein: CSARDTSGTDTQYF.

This clonotype was observed many times. The chain carries TRBV13 and TRBJ1-5; 8 nucleotides align to TRBD1. Germline loops: CDR1 PRHDT, CDR2 FYEKMQ (reference sequence). V shed 5 bases, J shed 6 bases, and the junction held 3 bases outside the gene matches. The CDR3 length is 13 residues. The CDR3, as DNA: TGTGCCAGCAGCCGACAGGGGAGTCAGCCCCAGCATTTT. As protein: CASSRQGSQPQHF.

The gene calls are TRBV2 and TRBJ2-1; D not resolved. This CDR3 contains 11 residues. Trimming cost V 11 bases and J 10 bases, with 15 bases left between them. Germline V gene data show CDR1 as SNHLY and CDR2 as FYNNEI. CDR3 amino acids: CAGTRTAEQFF. For the CDR3, the DNA is TGTGCCGGCACAAGGACCGCGGAGCAGTTCTTC.